A single sample gave rise to the 7 T cell receptor beta chains below, sequenced in a study of control samples from healthy donors and cancer patients. Using immunoSEQ multiplex PCR, the repertoire was profiled, and TCRdb retains in-frame clones only, with some absent. The table lists around 130,000 clones, just under 90% of them singletons. The source material was blood. These TCRs come from a man aged 25-45 years in good health.

The gene calls are TRBV6-4 and TRBJ1-6, with D unclear. Germline CDR1 is MRHNA and CDR2 is SNTAGT. V shed 4 bases and J shed 3 bases, with 4 bases lying between them. The CDR3 length is 13 residues. The CDR3 region is CASSVDYNSPLHF. The CDR3 DNA reads TGTGCCAGCAGTGTTGACTATAATTCACCCCTCCACTTT.

The rearrangement joins TRBV13 to TRBJ2-1, with D uncertain. The CDR3 is 11 amino acids. The V gene lost 1 base and the J gene lost 9 bases, with 4 bases spanning the gap. In germline, CDR1 is PRHDT, CDR2 FYEKMQ (reference sequence). The CDR3 nucleotides are TGTGCCAGCAGCTTAGTTGGTGAGCAGTTCTTC. It yields the protein CASSLVGEQFF.

This rearrangement joins TRBV11-2 to TRBJ1-1; no clear D gene. The CDR3 runs 14 residues. Trimming took 0 bases from V and 4 from J, leaving 9 bases between them. In germline, CDR1 is SGHAT, CDR2 FQNNGV. The CDR3 is CASSLDYPGTEAFF. The CDR3 DNA sequence: TGTGCCAGCAGCTTAGATTATCCGGGCACTGAAGCTTTCTTT.

This clone was picked up one time. The chain joins TRBV27 to TRBJ1-6, with 7 bases identical to TRBD1. CDR3 length: 15 amino acids. Germline V gene sequence: CDR1 MNHEY, CDR2 SMNVEV (reference sequence). The V gene end was trimmed by 5 bases and the J gene end by 6 bases; junction bases not matched to a gene: 7. CDR3 loop: CASSITGQFNSPLHF. The CDR3, as DNA: TGTGCCAGCAGTATTACGGGACAGTTTAATTCACCCCTCCACTTT.

CDR3 amino acids: CASSARDRVSYEQYF. In DNA, the CDR3 is TGCGCCAGCAGCGCCCGGGACAGGGTTAGCTACGAGCAGTACTTC. The chain uses TRBV5-1 and TRBJ2-7; 9 nucleotides match TRBD1. The ends lost 4 bases at V and 3 bases at J; junction bases unmatched: 8. Germline CDR1 SGHRS, CDR2 YFSETQ. This CDR3 is 15 amino acids long.

This clone showed up just once. The chain is built from TRBV9 and TRBJ1-1; no definite D call. The CDR3 is made up of 14 amino acids. Trimming took off 0 bases at V and 6 bases at J, with 12 bases between the two ends. Germline V gene sequence: CDR1 SGDLS, CDR2 YYNGEE. CDR3 loop: CASSVVVGNSEAFF. In DNA, the CDR3 is TGTGCCAGCAGCGTAGTGGTCGGGAATTCTGAAGCTTTCTTT. Variable domain in full (rest from reference TRBV9 and TRBJ1-1): DSGVTQTPKHLITATGQRVTLRCSPRSGDLSVYWYQQSLDQGLQFLIQYYNGEERAKGNILERFSAQQFPDLHSELNLSSLELGDSALYFCASSVVVGNSEAFFGQGTRLTVV.

The chain combines TRBV2 with TRBJ1-6; D is unresolved. Germline V lookup: CDR1 SNHLY, CDR2 FYNNEI. The CDR3 is 12 amino acids. V was clipped by 1 base and J by 7 bases, with 2 bases between them. CDR3 DNA sequence: TGTGCCAGCAGTGAAGGGAATTCACCCCTCCACTTT. This gives the protein CASSEGNSPLHF.